The 21 T cell receptor beta chains presented below share a single source sample, sequenced in a study of cytomegalovirus exposure and HLA in healthy donors. The PCR was carried out with 60 Vbeta primers and 13 Jbeta primers. Produced via immunoSEQ multiplex PCR; TCRdb's table is partial and in-frame only. The repertoire includes 150,000 or so clones, around 73% of them detected once, and 1.5% sits in the top ten. Sequencing used PBMCs. Receptor source: a female donor in good health and CMV-seronegative.

The CDR3 spells CASSQGLMNTEAFF. CDR3 bases: TGCGCCAGCAGCCAAGGACTCATGAACACTGAAGCTTTCTTT. This chain links TRBV4-1 with TRBJ1-1, with D unresolved. Trimming left V 1 base short and J 0 bases short, with 6 bases between. The germline CDR1 and CDR2 sequences are MGHRA and YSYEKL. CDR3 length: 14 amino acids.

This sequence joins TRBV6-5 and TRBJ2-7, with 11 bases that match TRBD2. The CDR3 covers 16 residues. Germline-derived CDR1 and CDR2 are MNHEY and SVGAGI. The V segment lost 0 bases and the J segment 4 bases; nucleotides outside the gene matches: 5. The CDR3 bases are TGTGCCAGCAGTTACTCGCCTAGCGGGAGGAGGTACGAGCAGTACTTC. Protein sequence: CASSYSPSGRRYEQYF.

This clone was seen more than once but under ten times. The rearrangement uses TRBV21-1 and TRBJ2-7; the table calls TRBD1, which could not be checked here. TRBV21-1 is given as a pseudogene. The CDR3 is 15 residues long. The CDR3 DNA reads TGTGCCATCCTACAGGGGTTAGGTTTAGCCTACGAGCAGTACTTC. Protein sequence: CAILQGLGLAYEQYF.

This chain joins TRBV7-9 and TRBJ1-4; TRBD1 aligns across 7 bases. Germline lookup yields CDR1 SEHNR and CDR2 FQNEAQ (reference sequence). J was trimmed by 8 bases and V by 5 bases; bases with no gene match: 8. CDR3 length: 14 residues. CDR3 protein: CASSHRDRQEKLFF. CDR3 coding DNA: TGTGCCAGCAGCCACCGGGACAGACAGGAAAAACTGTTTTTT.

The rearrangement links TRBV11-2 to TRBJ1-2; 9 bases align to TRBD1. The germline V gene has CDR1 SGHAT and CDR2 FQNNGV. The CDR3 length is 16 residues. Germline trimming cut 0 bases from V and 8 bases from J; bases unmatched to any gene: 10. CDR3 coding DNA: TGTGCCAGCAGCTTAGATCCGGACAGGGGTAGGGAAGGCTACACCTTC. Protein: CASSLDPDRGREGYTF.

Comments on this clone: The junction shows a germline mismatch at one end, possibly a read error. Other DNA sequences from this sample encode an identical CDR3 as well. The V call is TRBV7-7, the J call TRBJ2-5; D unresolved. The CDR3 extends over 13 amino acids. Looked up from germline, CDR1 is SSHAT and CDR2 is FNYEAQ (reference sequence). The CDR3 sequence: CASSLGGQETQYF. In DNA form, the CDR3 reads TGTGCTAGCAGCTTAGGCGGCCAAGAGACCCAGTACTTC.

The chain employs TRBV18 and TRBJ1-1; 8 positions match TRBD1. The germline V gene has CDR1 KGHSH and CDR2 LQKENI. The CDR3 is 15 amino acids. V gave up 5 bases and J gave up 5 bases; unmatched junction bases: 10. CDR3 region: CASSVRGRRGTEAFF. In DNA, the CDR3 is TGTGCCAGCTCAGTCAGGGGGCGACGGGGAACTGAAGCTTTCTTT.

This clone was recorded a few times. The chain couples TRBV4-3 to TRBJ2-1, with TRBD1 matching over 8 bases. The junction had 10 bases not matched to a gene; V was cut back by 0 bases and J by 6 bases. Per the germline V gene, CDR1 is LGHNA and CDR2 is YSLEER. CDR3 size: 17 residues. CDR3 coding DNA: TGCGCCAGCAGCCAAGACAGCGCAGGGGGCTGGTTCAATGAGCAGTTCTTC. This translates into CASSQDSAGGWFNEQFF.

The V gene is TRBV9, the J gene TRBJ2-1, with 11 bases aligning to TRBD2. After removal of 2 bases from V and 8 bases from J, the junction contained 3 bases not matched to a gene. This CDR3 has 14 residues. Per the germline V gene, CDR1 is SGDLS and CDR2 is YYNGEE. The DNA for the CDR3 is TGTGCCAGCAGCGTTAGCGGGAGGGGCGATGAGCAGTTCTTC. Translation gives CASSVSGRGDEQFF.

This chain joins TRBV30 and TRBJ2-1, with TRBD2 identical over 7 bases. The V segment lost 2 bases and the J segment 5 bases; nucleotides outside the gene matches: 6. The CDR3 runs to 14 residues. CDR1 is GTSNPN and CDR2 is SVGIG in the germline V gene (reference sequence). DNA for the CDR3: TGTGCCTGGAGTCGGCGGGAGACCCACAATGAGCAGTTCTTC. It specifies CAWSRRETHNEQFF.

The chain is built from TRBV28 and TRBJ1-5, with D maybe TRBD1 (5 bases). This CDR3 has 14 amino acids. V was pared by 7 bases and J by 3 bases, with 13 bases between. CDR1 MDHEN and CDR2 SYDVKM come from the germline V gene. The DNA of the CDR3 is TGTGCCAGCACCCTCGGGGGTAACAATCAGCCCCAGCATTTT. Protein: CASTLGGNNQPQHF.

This clone has only a few counts. The chain recombines TRBV27 with TRBJ1-6; TRBD1 is a possible D gene (6 bases). The CDR3 totals 15 residues. V was trimmed by 5 bases and J by 12 bases, leaving 20 bases between them. Per germline, CDR1 MNHEY and CDR2 SMNVEV (reference sequence). In DNA form, the CDR3 reads TGTGCCAGCAGTCCCCTCGGCCTTGGGGGCGGACCCCTCCACTTT. Encoded protein: CASSPLGLGGGPLHF.

V and J are TRBV10-3 and TRBJ2-1; possibly TRBD2 for D (5 bases). The CDR3 extends over 14 amino acids. The germline CDR1 and CDR2 sequences are ENHRY and SYGVKD. Trimming cost V 3 bases and J 6 bases, with 12 bases left between them. CDR3 DNA: TGTGCCATCAGTGACCCCGGGCGGGCCAATGAGCAGTTCTTC. As protein: CAISDPGRANEQFF.

The chain joins TRBV29-1 to TRBJ2-1, with TRBD2 matching over 9 bases. This CDR3 comprises 13 residues. J was trimmed by 5 bases and V by 3 bases; bases with no gene match: 2. Germline V gives CDR1 SQVTM, CDR2 ANQGSEA. The chain's CDR3 is CSVERGGDNEQFF. Here the CDR3 DNA reads TGCAGCGTTGAGCGGGGGGGGGACAATGAGCAGTTCTTC.

This sequence joins TRBV6-1 and TRBJ2-7; TRBD2 agrees at 8 bases. Looked up from germline, CDR1 is MNHNS and CDR2 is SASEGT. The CDR3 runs to 15 residues. V lost 10 bases and J lost 4; bases outside the gene matches: 15. This CDR3 is CAIRSGAGGLYEQYF. CDR3 DNA: TGTGCCATTAGGTCGGGGGCGGGGGGCCTATACGAGCAGTACTTC.

The chain links TRBV9 to TRBJ2-5, with TRBD1 identical over 10 bases. The CDR3 contains 15 residues. Germline V lookup: CDR1 SGDLS, CDR2 YYNGEE. V trimming: 3 bases; J trimming: 4 bases; junction bases outside the gene matches: 6. In DNA, the CDR3 is TGTGCCAGCAGCGAAACTGGGACAGGGGCAGAGACCCAGTACTTC. Amino acid sequence: CASSETGTGAETQYF.

This clone occurred a few times. The CDR3 DNA follows: TGCGCCAGCAGCCAAGCCCCGACAGAAACTAACTATGGCTACACCTTC. Residues: CASSQAPTETNYGYTF. The rearrangement uses TRBV4-1 and TRBJ1-2; tentatively, D is TRBD1 (5 bases). V was pared by 1 base and J by 0 bases, with 12 bases between. Germline V gene lookup returns CDR1 MGHRA and CDR2 YSYEKL. This CDR3 is built from 16 residues.

This clone was counted between two and nine times. The gene calls are TRBV6-1 and TRBJ2-1; 9 bases are a match to TRBD2. Germline V gene lookup returns CDR1 MNHNS and CDR2 SASEGT. With V trimmed by 6 bases and J by 5 bases, 8 bases remained unmatched. The CDR3 contains 15 residues. CDR3 sequence: CASRRELAGNNEQFF. The CDR3 DNA sequence: TGTGCCAGCAGACGAGAACTAGCGGGTAACAATGAGCAGTTCTTC.

V usage is TRBV7-3 and J usage is TRBJ2-4; D is perhaps TRBD1 (5 bases). Germline lookup yields CDR1 SGHTA and CDR2 FQGTGA. The CDR3 consists of 12 residues. V was clipped by 4 bases and J by 10 bases, with 11 bases between them. CDR3 protein: CASSSSTGIQYF. Here the CDR3 DNA reads TGTGCCAGCAGCTCCTCCACAGGTATTCAGTACTTC. Full variable domain (missing parts from reference TRBV7-3 and TRBJ2-4): GAGVSQTPSNKVTEKGKYVELRCDPISGHTALYWYRQSLGQGPEFLIYFQGTGAADDSGLPNDRFFAVRPEGSVSTLKIQRTERGDSAVYLCASSSSTGIQYFGAGTRLSVL.

This chain joins TRBV7-7 and TRBJ2-1; 8 bases match TRBD2. The CDR3 contains 14 residues. Germline loops: CDR1 SSHAT, CDR2 FNYEAQ (reference sequence). V shed 5 bases and J 6 bases; nucleotides not matched to a gene: 6. The CDR3 coding sequence is TGTGCCAGCAGCGGAATAGCGGGATCCAATGAGCAGTTCTTC. Translated: CASSGIAGSNEQFF.

This clone showed up just once. Here the CDR3 DNA reads TGTGCCAGCGCCTGGGACAGGGAGACCCCCTACACCTTC. This sequence encodes CASAWDRETPYTF. The rearrangement uses TRBV19 and TRBJ1-2; 9 bases match TRBD1. This CDR3 comprises 13 residues. CDR1 is LNHDA, CDR2 SQIVND, per germline (reference sequence). V trimming: 9 bases; J trimming: 10 bases; junction bases outside the gene matches: 12.